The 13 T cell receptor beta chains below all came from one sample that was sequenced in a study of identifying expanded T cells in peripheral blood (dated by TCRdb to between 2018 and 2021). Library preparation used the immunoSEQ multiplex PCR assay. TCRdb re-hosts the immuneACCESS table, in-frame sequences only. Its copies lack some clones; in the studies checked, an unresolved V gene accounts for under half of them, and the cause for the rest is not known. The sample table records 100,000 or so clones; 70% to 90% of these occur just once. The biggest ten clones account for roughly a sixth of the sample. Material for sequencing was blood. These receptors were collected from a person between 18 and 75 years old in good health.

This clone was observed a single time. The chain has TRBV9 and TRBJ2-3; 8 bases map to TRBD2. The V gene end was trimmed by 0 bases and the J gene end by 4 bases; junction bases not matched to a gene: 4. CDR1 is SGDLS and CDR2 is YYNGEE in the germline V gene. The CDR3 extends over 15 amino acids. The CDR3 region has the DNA TGTGCCAGCAGCGTAGAGGGACTAGGCTCAGATACGCAGTATTTT. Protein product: CASSVEGLGSDTQYF.

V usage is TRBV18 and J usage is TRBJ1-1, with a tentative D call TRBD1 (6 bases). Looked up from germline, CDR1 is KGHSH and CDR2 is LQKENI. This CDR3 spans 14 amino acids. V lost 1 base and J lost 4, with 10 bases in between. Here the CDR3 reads CASSPRNRATEAFF. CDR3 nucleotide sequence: TGTGCCAGCTCACCACGAAACAGGGCCACTGAAGCTTTCTTT.

The CDR3 sequence: CASGGTGSGELFF. As DNA, the CDR3 is TGTGCCAGCGGCGGGACAGGGTCCGGGGAGCTGTTTTTT. This chain links TRBV9 with TRBJ2-2; TRBD1 matches at 9 bases. V shed 7 bases and J 6 bases; nucleotides not matched to a gene: 4. Per germline, CDR1 SGDLS and CDR2 YYNGEE. CDR3 size: 13 residues.

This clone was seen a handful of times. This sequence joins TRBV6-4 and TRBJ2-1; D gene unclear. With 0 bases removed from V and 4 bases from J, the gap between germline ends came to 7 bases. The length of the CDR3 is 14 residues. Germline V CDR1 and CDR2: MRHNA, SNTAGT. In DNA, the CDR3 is TGTGCCAGCAGTGACTCGGACGGATACAATGAGCAGTTCTTC. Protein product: CASSDSDGYNEQFF.

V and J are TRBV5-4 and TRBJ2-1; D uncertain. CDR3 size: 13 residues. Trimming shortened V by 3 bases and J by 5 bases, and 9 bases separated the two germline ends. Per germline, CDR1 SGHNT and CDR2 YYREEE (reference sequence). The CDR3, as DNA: TGTGCCAGCAGCTGGGGTCAGAACAATGAGCAGTTCTTC. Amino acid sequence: CASSWGQNNEQFF.

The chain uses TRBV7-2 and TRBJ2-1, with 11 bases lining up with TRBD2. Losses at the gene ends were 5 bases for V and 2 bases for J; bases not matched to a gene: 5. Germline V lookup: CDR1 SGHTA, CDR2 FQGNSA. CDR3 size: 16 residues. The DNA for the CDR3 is TGTGCCAGCAGCCGTCGACTAGCGGGGACCTACAATGAGCAGTTCTTC. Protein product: CASSRRLAGTYNEQFF.

The CDR3 is CASSLGPWSNQPQHF. The CDR3 nucleotides are TGTGCCAGCAGTTTGGGGCCGTGGAGCAATCAGCCCCAGCATTTT. J is TRBJ1-5 and V is TRBV2; TRBD1 is a possible D gene (5 bases). The CDR3 covers 15 residues. Germline CDR1 is SNHLY and CDR2 is FYNNEI. Trimming pared 5 bases from V and 1 base from J, leaving 12 bases between.

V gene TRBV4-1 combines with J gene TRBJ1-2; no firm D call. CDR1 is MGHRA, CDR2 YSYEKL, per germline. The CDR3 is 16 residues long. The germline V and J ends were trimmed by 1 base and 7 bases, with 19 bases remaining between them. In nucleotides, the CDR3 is TGCGCCAGCAGCCAAGTCATATTGGGCCCCCTCGGTGGCTACACCTTC. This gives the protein CASSQVILGPLGGYTF.

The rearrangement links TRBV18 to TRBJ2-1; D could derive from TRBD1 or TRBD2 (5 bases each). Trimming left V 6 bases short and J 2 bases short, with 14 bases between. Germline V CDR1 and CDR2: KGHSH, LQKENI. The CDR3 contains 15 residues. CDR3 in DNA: TGTGCCAGCTCTAGATCGAGGGGAGCCTACAATGAGCAGTTCTTC. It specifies CASSRSRGAYNEQFF.

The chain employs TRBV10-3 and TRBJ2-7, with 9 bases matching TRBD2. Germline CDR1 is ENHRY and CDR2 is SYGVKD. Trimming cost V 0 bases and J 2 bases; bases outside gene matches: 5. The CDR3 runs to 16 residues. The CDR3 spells CAISESFSGGAYEQYF. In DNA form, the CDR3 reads TGTGCCATCAGTGAGTCCTTTAGCGGGGGAGCCTACGAGCAGTACTTC.

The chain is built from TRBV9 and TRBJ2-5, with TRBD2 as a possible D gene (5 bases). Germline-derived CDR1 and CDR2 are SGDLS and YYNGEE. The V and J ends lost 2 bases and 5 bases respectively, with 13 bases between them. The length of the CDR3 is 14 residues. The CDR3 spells CASSVERVAETQYF. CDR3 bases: TGTGCCAGCAGCGTGGAGAGGGTGGCGGAGACCCAGTACTTC.

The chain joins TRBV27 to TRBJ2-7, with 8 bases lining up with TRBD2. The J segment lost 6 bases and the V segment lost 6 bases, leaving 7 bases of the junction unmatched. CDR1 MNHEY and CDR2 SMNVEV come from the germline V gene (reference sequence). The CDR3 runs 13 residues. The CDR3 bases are TGTGCCAGCAGATTGACTAGCGAGGGCGAGCAGTACTTC. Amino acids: CASRLTSEGEQYF.

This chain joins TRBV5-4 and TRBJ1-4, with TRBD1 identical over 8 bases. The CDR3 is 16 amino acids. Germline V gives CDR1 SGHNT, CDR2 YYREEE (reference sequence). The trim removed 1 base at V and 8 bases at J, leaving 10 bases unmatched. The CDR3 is CASSLLLSPGGEKLFF. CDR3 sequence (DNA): TGTGCCAGCAGCTTGCTGTTGTCTCCAGGGGGCGAAAAACTGTTTTTT.